The 4 T cell receptor beta chains below come from one sample, sequenced in a study of blood T cell repertoires in COVID-19. Data came from immunoSEQ multiplex PCR; TCRdb stores just in-frame clones and leaves some out. The sample has hundreds of thousands of clones, over 75% seen once. Material for sequencing was peripheral blood. The receptors were gathered from a human donor in a cohort sampled during active COVID-19.

The chain uses TRBV4-1 and TRBJ2-7, with D perhaps TRBD2 (5 bases). The CDR3 totals 15 residues. Trimming removed 0 bases from V and 5 bases from J, with 14 bases in between. Germline values: CDR1 MGHRA, CDR2 YSYEKL. The CDR3 loop reads CASSQEPGNTDEQYF. CDR3 DNA sequence: TGCGCCAGCAGCCAAGAACCGGGAAATACGGACGAGCAGTACTTC.

This chain uses TRBV27 with TRBJ2-7; D gene unclear. There are 10 residues in the CDR3. CDR1 MNHEY and CDR2 SMNVEV come from the germline V gene (reference sequence). Trimming took off 8 bases at V and 2 bases at J, with 4 bases between the two ends. CDR3 in amino acids: CASGPYEQYF. The CDR3 coding sequence is TGTGCCAGCGGCCCCTACGAGCAGTACTTC.

This clone was seen only once. The rearrangement links TRBV10-2 to TRBJ2-4; the match to TRBD1 covers 9 bases. V was clipped by 6 bases and J by 0 bases; unmatched bases: 6. The CDR3 runs to 16 residues. Germline CDR1 WSHSY, CDR2 SAAADI. CDR3 region: CASSVGQGRAKNIQYF. CDR3 in DNA: TGCGCCAGCAGCGTAGGACAGGGGAGAGCCAAAAACATTCAGTACTTC.

The V call is TRBV4-3, the J call TRBJ1-1; perhaps TRBD1 as D (5 bases). The CDR3 consists of 16 residues. From germline, CDR1 is LGHNA and CDR2 YSLEER. Between the trimmed V and J ends, which lost 0 bases and 1 base, there was a span of 12 bases. This CDR3 is CASSQEGRGWNTEAFF. The CDR3 DNA reads TGCGCCAGCAGCCAAGAGGGTAGGGGCTGGAACACTGAAGCTTTCTTT.